This T cell receptor (beta chain) was sequenced for a study of OX40 agonist ivuxolimab in advanced cancers. The protocol was immunoSEQ multiplex PCR, while the TCRdb copy is restricted to in-frame clones and leaves out a portion. The table lists 35,000 to 45,000 clones, 70% to 90% of them singletons. The CDR3 totals 12 residues. CDR1 is SGHDT and CDR2 is YYEEEE in the germline V gene. Trimming shortened V by 7 bases and J by 4 bases, and 10 bases separated the two germline ends. This TCR derives from an adult with an advanced solid tumor such as melanoma, head and neck, liver or kidney cancer. The input for sequencing was CD4+ or CD8+ T cells sorted from blood, taken in a trial of the OX40 agonist ivuxolimab. This chain uses TRBV5-6 with TRBJ2-3; possible D gene TRBD1, 6 bases. DNA for the CDR3: TGTGCCAGCGCCCGACAGGCAGATACGCAGTATTTT. Translated, it gives CASARQADTQYF.